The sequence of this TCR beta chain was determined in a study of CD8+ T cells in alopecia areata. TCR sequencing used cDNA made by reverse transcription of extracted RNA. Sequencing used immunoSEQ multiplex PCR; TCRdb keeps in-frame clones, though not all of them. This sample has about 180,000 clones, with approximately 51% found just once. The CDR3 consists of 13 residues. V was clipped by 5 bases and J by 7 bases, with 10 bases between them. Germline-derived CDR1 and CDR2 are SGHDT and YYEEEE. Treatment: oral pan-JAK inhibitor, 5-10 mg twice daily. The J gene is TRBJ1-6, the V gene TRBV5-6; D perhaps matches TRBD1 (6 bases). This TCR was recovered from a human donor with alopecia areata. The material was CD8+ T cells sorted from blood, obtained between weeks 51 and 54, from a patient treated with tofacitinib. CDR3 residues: CASRPDRNSPLHF. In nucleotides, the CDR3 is TGTGCCAGCAGACCTGACAGGAATTCACCCCTCCACTTT.